This TCR beta chain was retrieved from a study of regulatory T cells in long-lasting Graves disease. Study-wide findings and caveats: Persistent-disease Graves' patients showed less TCR diversity than new cases.

The time point here: newly diagnosed GD, antithyroid drugs for less than 3 months. PBMCs provided the RNA from which the TCR library was made. Clinicians diagnosed Graves' disease using American Thyroid Association guidelines. This clonotype was observed a handful of times. Its matching antigen is unknown. According to the study, TCR beta libraries were built with iRepertoire HTBI primers and CDR3-region Arm-PCR. TCRdb re-derived calls from the multiplex PCR reads in MiXCR, one entry per CDR3 protein. In the table there are about 500,000 distinct CDR3 sequences, around 11% of which are singletons. The V gene's germline CDR1 is MNHNS and CDR2 SASEGT. The length of the CDR3 is 19 residues. Losses at the gene ends were 6 bases for V and 10 bases for J; bases not matched to a gene: 19. The same data also contributed to another study, on T cells in Graves' hyperthyroidism and ophthalmopathy. This second study notes: The HTBI primer set drove a first-round RT-PCR of the TCR CDR3. Most thyroid-expanded clonotypes above 0.001 were also found in blood.

The origin of this receptor is a woman aged 25 to 39 with Graves disease. Sequenced here: peripheral blood mononuclear cells (PBMCs), sampled at new diagnosis, from a patient treated with antithyroid drugs. V usage is TRBV6-1 and J usage is TRBJ2-1; TRBD2 aligns across 15 bases. Here the CDR3 DNA reads TGTGCCAGCAGAGGGGCTCCGGGACTAGCGGGAGGTTTTAGTAGAGAGCAGTTCTTC. Protein: CASRGAPGLAGGFSREQFF.